This TCR beta chain was identified in a study of long-term antiretroviral therapy in people with HIV (dated by TCRdb to 2022 to 2024). About the full investigation: The earliest samples were collected about a decade before the 2015 WHO recommendation for immediate ART, when ART was typically delayed until CD4 counts fell. Whether ART initiation and durable HIV suppression were associated with changes in peripheral blood TRB repertoire composition and diversity was tested in a retrospective serial study. From fewer than 35 adults with confirmed HIV infection, the cohort provided fewer than 200 cryopreserved PBMC samples, gathered serially across a mean of approximately six years (range 1-12). About 35% of the 30 participants with HIV were female. No cross-contamination during QIAcube processing turned up in test extractions that ran a monoclonal T-cell line alongside about 30 polyclonal samples. Overall results and qualifications from the work: Expanded TRB clones identified before ART initiation dominated the repertoire across all time points, though the dominance fluctuated and decreased in many PLHIV after ART. A significant increase in TRB diversity was found to be associated with ART initiation, although TRB diversity was observed to remain significantly below that of transplant donor controls even after long-term ART. Limited PBMC availability meant only the TCR beta chain was sequenced, without alpha chain pairing. CDR3 length ranges in HIV repertoires were narrower than in controls, and network structure suggested an antigen-experienced repertoire with only a slight naive shift after ART. Because cell numbers in pre-ART samples were limited, unsorted PBMC were profiled instead of sorted CD4+ and CD8+ T cells. The samples span the years 2004 to 2017, and the ART regimens used at that time may not be as effective as current regimens. No data were available on ART adherence, viral resistance or therapy changes, limiting inferences about post-ART repertoire changes.

Inclusion was restricted to participants for whom at least one PBMC sample before ART initiation and at least two post-ART samples were available. All participants with HIV were treated in the United States of America. Before DNA extraction, cryopreserved samples of roughly 0.85-11 million PBMC were thawed and then washed. At the time of the earliest PBMC sample, participants with HIV were aged between roughly 20 and 54 years. PBMC samples from each participant spanned 1-4 timepoints before ART initiation and 2-8 timepoints after ART initiation, with a median of 7 samples. For every participant, serial HIV viral load, CD4+ T-cell count, ART history and demographic data were obtained. Using a Qiagen kit on a QIAcube, genomic DNA was extracted from unsorted PBMC, with samples processed in batches of 12. With respect to this clone: Its antigen is not yet known. It has no much larger one-base neighbor in the sample; base qualities were not kept.

The immunoSEQ hsTCRB v3.0 assay was used at survey level resolution for TRB variable region sequencing. The targeted TRB sequencing depth was roughly 40,000-55,000 T-cell genomes per sample. An Illumina MiSeq with a v3 150-cycle kit was used to sequence the pooled TRB libraries. Per the original workflow: Repertoire analysis was run in R within a reproducible Nextflow workflow that covered QC, data transformation and analysis. LymphoSeq2, an R package for exploring AIRR-Seq data, was used to implement the custom analyses. A few samples yielding fewer than 5000 total TRB sequences were excluded, leaving roughly 200 analyzed HIV repertoires. Among the approximately 190 retained HIV repertoires, some 60 were collected before ART initiation and approximately 130 after ART initiation. Repertoires were downsampled to 5000 TRB nucleotide sequences, with summary statistics averaged over 100 downsampling iterations. TRB sequences were retained for analysis only if CDR3 regions of at least seven amino acids were present. Diversity was assessed using a clonality score derived from Shannon entropy and using the Gini coefficient. In repertoire networks, the top 5000 CDR3 amino acid sequences were linked whenever an edit distance of one separated two sequences. For TRB CDR3 amino acid sequences, GLIPH2 was used to predict antigen specificity groups and MHC restriction. Known CMV, EBV, HIV or tissue antigen associations were flagged by matching CDR3 amino acid sequences against VDJdb and McPAS-TCR. Pre-ART, post-ART and control groups were compared with Wilcoxon signed-rank tests and Holm-Bonferroni correction. As stored in TCRdb, this immuneACCESS dataset retains in-frame rearrangements with V and J assigned. A fraction of the clones does not appear; measured against another copy, unresolved V genes explain less than half of the discrepancy, and the remainder lacks a known reason. The DNA gave D and trimming, while V, J and clone size come from that table. The sample table contains 20,000 to 25,000 clones; only one count was recorded for around four fifths of them. 3% to 4.5% of the sample rests with the top ten.

From the cysteine through the phenylalanine, the CDR3 covers 13 amino acids. Only the CDR3 portion is preserved as DNA: 39 bases, with reading frame beginning at the first base. The germline ends are 6 bases apart after V is trimmed by 3 bases and J by 1 base. The germline V gene specifies SGHTA as CDR1 and FQGTGA as CDR2. The sequencing here drew on unsorted PBMCs, taken roughly 4 years after starting antiretroviral therapy. The sequence was collected from a man aged 18 to 35 with HIV. Rearrangement joined TRBV7-3 to TRBJ1-1; confidence is insufficient to name the D gene. The CDR3 protein: CASSFGGNTEAFF. The sequence in DNA is TGTGCCAGCAGCTTCGGAGGGAACACTGAAGCTTTCTTT.